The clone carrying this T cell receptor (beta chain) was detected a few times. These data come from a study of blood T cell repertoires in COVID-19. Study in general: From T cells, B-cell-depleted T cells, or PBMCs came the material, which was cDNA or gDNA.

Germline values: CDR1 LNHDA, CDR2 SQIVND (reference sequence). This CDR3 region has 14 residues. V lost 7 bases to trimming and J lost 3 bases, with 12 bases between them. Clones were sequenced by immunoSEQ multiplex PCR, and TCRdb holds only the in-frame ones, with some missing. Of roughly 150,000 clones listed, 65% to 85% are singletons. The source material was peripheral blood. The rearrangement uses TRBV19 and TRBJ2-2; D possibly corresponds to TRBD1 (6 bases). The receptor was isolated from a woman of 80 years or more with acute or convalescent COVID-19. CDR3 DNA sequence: TGTGCCAGTAATGGGGGCGGGTACACCGGGGAGCTGTTTTTT. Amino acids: CASNGGGYTGELFF.